One sample yielded the 6 T cell receptor beta chains listed below, sequenced in a study of OX40 agonist ivuxolimab in advanced cancers. Some clones are missing from TCRdb's copy, which holds only in-frame ones; the method was immunoSEQ multiplex PCR. The repertoire has approximately 19,000 clones, about three quarters of them found once; the top ten carry under 55%. The material sequenced was CD4+ or CD8+ T cells sorted from blood, taken in a trial of the OX40 agonist ivuxolimab. The receptors come from an adult with an advanced solid tumor such as melanoma, head and neck, liver or kidney cancer.

CDR3 coding DNA: TGTGCTAGTGGCCAAACCGGGACAGGGCACTACACCTTC. Translation gives CASGQTGTGHYTF. The V gene is TRBV12-5, the J gene TRBJ1-2, with 9 bases aligning to TRBD1. CDR3 length: 13 amino acids. The V and J ends lost 6 bases and 10 bases, in that order; junction bases with no gene match: 9. Germline loops: CDR1 LGHNT, CDR2 FRNRAP.

V is TRBV7-8 and J is TRBJ1-5, with D possibly TRBD1 on 5 matching bases. The CDR3 loop spans 15 amino acids. V dropped 0 bases and J dropped 7 bases, with 13 bases sitting between them. From germline, CDR1 is SGHVS and CDR2 FQNEAQ. CDR3 in DNA: TGTGCCAGCAGCTTAGCGCAAACAGGTGGGCAGCCCCAGCATTTT. Translated, it gives CASSLAQTGGQPQHF.

This sequence joins TRBV5-8 and TRBJ1-5, with 9 bases lining up with TRBD1. V lost 4 bases to trimming and J lost 1 base; unmatched junction nucleotides: 9. This CDR3 contains 17 residues. Germline-derived CDR1 and CDR2 are SGHTS and YDEGEE. The CDR3 bases are TGTGCCAGCAGCCATCCACCGGGACAGGGCAGCAATCAGCCCCAGCATTTT. Translating it yields CASSHPPGQGSNQPQHF.

The J gene is TRBJ1-2, the V gene TRBV27; D might be TRBD1 (5 bases). V dropped 3 bases and J dropped 4 bases, with 12 bases sitting between them. Per the germline V gene, CDR1 is MNHEY and CDR2 is SMNVEV (reference sequence). The CDR3 is 14 amino acids. The chain's CDR3 is CASSFSIGGYGYTF. The CDR3 DNA reads TGTGCCAGCAGTTTTTCCATTGGGGGCTATGGCTACACCTTC.

The chain has TRBV29-1 and TRBJ1-2, with TRBD1 as a possible D gene (5 bases). The CDR3 has 13 amino acids. V gave up 6 bases and J gave up 3 bases, with 14 bases separating them. CDR1 is SQVTM and CDR2 is ANQGSEA in the germline V gene. Written as DNA, the CDR3 is TGCAGCGTCCTAGACAGAAACGACTATGGCTACACCTTC. Protein product: CSVLDRNDYGYTF.

The chain employs TRBV27 and TRBJ2-7, with D perhaps TRBD1 (5 bases). CDR3 length: 12 amino acids. V was clipped by 5 bases and J by 3 bases, with 8 bases between them. Germline V gives CDR1 MNHEY, CDR2 SMNVEV (reference sequence). Here the CDR3 DNA reads TGTGCCAGCAGTCAGGGAAACTACGAGCAGTACTTC. Its protein is CASSQGNYEQYF.